The next 20 T cell receptor beta chains were all read from a single sample in a study of T cell repertoires in cytomegalovirus infection. MiXCR, run by TCRdb on the reads, gives a single entry per CDR3 protein. The sample includes 290,000 or so distinct CDR3 sequences, 20% to 30% of them seen just once. The sample consisted of PBMCs. All receptors derive from a human donor in good health (CMV status not recorded). Some clones in this sample may be carry-over from other donors' samples.

The rearrangement uses TRBV28 and TRBJ2-1, with 11 bases aligning to TRBD2. The junction had 7 bases not matched to a gene; V was cut back by 3 bases and J by 3 bases. The CDR3 spans 17 residues. Germline CDR1 is MDHEN and CDR2 is SYDVKM. CDR3: CASSFGLAGGGYNEQFF. The CDR3 nucleotides are TGTGCCAGCAGTTTTGGGCTAGCGGGAGGAGGCTACAATGAGCAGTTCTTC. The full variable domain, in which reference TRBV28 and TRBJ2-1 provide the parts outside the CDR3, is DVKVTQSSRYLVKRTGEKVFLECVQDMDHENMFWYRQDPGLGLRLIYFSYDVKMKEKGDIPEGYSVSREKKERFSLILESASTNQTSMYLCASSFGLAGGGYNEQFFGPGTRLTVL.

The chain links TRBV7-8 to TRBJ1-2, with 8 nucleotides matching TRBD1. This CDR3 is built from 15 residues. The V and J ends lost 4 bases and 5 bases, in that order; junction bases with no gene match: 9. Germline values: CDR1 SGHVS, CDR2 FQNEAQ. This CDR3 is CASSSGAGGRYGYTF. CDR3 nucleotide sequence: TGTGCCAGCAGCTCAGGGGCAGGGGGCCGATATGGCTACACCTTC.

The genes are TRBV6-4 and TRBJ2-3, with D perhaps given as TRBD1 or TRBD2 (5 bases each). The germline V gene encodes CDR1 MRHNA and CDR2 SNTAGT. The V gene lost 3 bases and the J gene lost 0 bases, with 10 bases spanning the gap. This CDR3 comprises 15 residues. DNA of the CDR3: TGTGCCAGCAGTGAAGGGGACGGAAGCACAGATACGCAGTATTTT. Translated: CASSEGDGSTDTQYF.

This clonotype has at least ten counts. This chain connects TRBV28 to TRBJ2-3; D is ambiguous. Germline V lookup: CDR1 MDHEN, CDR2 SYDVKM. With 3 bases removed from V and 1 base from J, the gap between germline ends came to 8 bases. The CDR3 spans 14 residues. CDR3 amino acids: CASSFVAGTDTQYF. CDR3 in DNA: TGTGCCAGCAGTTTCGTGGCGGGCACAGATACGCAGTATTTT.

This clonotype was seen ten or more times. The CDR3 does not end in the conserved phenylalanine or tryptophan, so this is likely a read error. Because the CDR3's place on the DNA is in doubt, the DNA is left out and the CDR3 is given as listed by TCRdb. V usage is TRBV7-6 and J usage is TRBJ1-3. The length of the CDR3 is 11 amino acids, counting both ends. The V gene's germline CDR1 is SGHVS and CDR2 FNYEAQ. The CDR3 protein is CASSLEYRVGY.

The table lists this clonotype with a count of one. A much larger clone differs from this one at a single base, so this may be a read error. The rearrangement uses TRBV7-6 and TRBJ1-4; D is perhaps TRBD1 (6 bases). V was trimmed by 2 bases and J by 3 bases, leaving 7 bases between them. CDR1 and CDR2 (germline): SGHVS, FNYEAQ. This CDR3 has 14 amino acids. The CDR3 here is CASSLWGPNEKLFF. The DNA of the CDR3 is TGTGCCAGCAGCTTATGGGGGCCTAATGAAAAACTGTTTTTT.

In its sample, this clonotype was seen many times. The chain recombines TRBV7-2 with TRBJ1-6, with 9 bases lining up with TRBD1. In germline, CDR1 is SGHTA, CDR2 FQGNSA. The CDR3 totals 15 residues. V dropped 5 bases and J dropped 9; count of bases not matched to a gene: 8. CDR3 residues: CASSRGQGSFSPLHF. CDR3 DNA: TGTGCCAGCAGCCGCGGACAGGGGTCCTTTTCACCCCTCCACTTT.

This clonotype has more than one count but fewer than ten. The chain has TRBV29-1 and TRBJ2-2; no clear D. V was clipped by 3 bases and J by 1 base, with 3 bases between them. From germline, CDR1 is SQVTM and CDR2 ANQGSEA. This CDR3 has 12 amino acids. CDR3 amino acids: CSVDKNTGELFF. DNA of the CDR3: TGCAGCGTTGACAAGAACACCGGGGAGCTGTTTTTT.

This clonotype was found a few times. CDR3 sequence (DNA): TGTGCCAGCGGCAGTGCAGGGAGAGACAATGAGCAGTTCTTC. It encodes CASGSAGRDNEQFF. The chain recombines TRBV6-2 or TRBV6-3 with TRBJ2-1; D might be TRBD1 or TRBD2, each matching 5 bases. The germline V gene encodes CDR1 MNHEY and CDR2 SVGEGT. V was trimmed by 8 bases and J by 5 bases, leaving 16 bases between them. This CDR3 is built from 14 residues.

This clonotype has just a few counts. The chain joins TRBV20-1 to TRBJ2-7; D might be TRBD1 or TRBD2, each matching 5 bases. V lost 2 bases to trimming and J lost 8 bases, with 22 bases between them. The CDR3 spans 15 residues. Germline CDR1 is DFQATT and CDR2 is SNEGSKA (reference sequence). CDR3 amino acids: CSARKPNDKGPKQYF. Written as DNA, the CDR3 is TGCAGTGCTAGAAAACCAAACGATAAGGGACCTAAGCAGTACTTC.

V gene TRBV6-5 combines with J gene TRBJ2-7; no clear D. In germline, CDR1 is MNHEY, CDR2 SVGAGI. This CDR3 has 19 amino acids. The V and J ends lost 2 bases and 0 bases respectively, with 23 bases between them. This chain's CDR3 is CASSYRSTSTGGVSYEQYF. CDR3 DNA sequence: TGTGCCAGCAGTTACCGCTCTACCTCGACGGGCGGCGTCTCCTACGAGCAGTACTTC.

Worth noting for this clonotype: Mismatch with germline at one junction end may stem from a read error. The CDR3 bases are TGTGTCAGCAGCCTGACTGGCGGGAGTAACTACAATGAGCAGTTCTTC. It codes for CVSSLTGGSNYNEQFF. This chain links TRBV7-2 with TRBJ2-1; TRBD2 matches 7 bases. CDR1 is SGHTA, CDR2 FQGNSA, per germline. The CDR3 has 16 residues.

A few counts support this clonotype. The chain links TRBV12-3 or TRBV12-4 to TRBJ1-5; perhaps TRBD1 as D (5 bases). The V end lost 8 bases, the J end lost 1 base, and 12 bases lay between the germline ends. This CDR3 spans 14 amino acids. The CDR3: CASGVRGSNQPQHF. In DNA, the CDR3 is TGTGCCAGCGGAGTCCGGGGGAGCAATCAGCCCCAGCATTTT.

This clonotype was seen at least ten times. This sequence joins TRBV6-2 or TRBV6-3 and TRBJ2-1; D is perhaps TRBD1 or TRBD2 (5 bases each). CDR3 length equals 17 residues. With 2 bases removed from V and 4 bases from J, the gap between germline ends came to 18 bases. Germline CDR1 is MNHEY and CDR2 is SVGEGT. The DNA of the CDR3 is TGTGCCAGCAGTTACGGATCAACGGGGCAAATATACAATGAGCAGTTCTTC. Protein sequence: CASSYGSTGQIYNEQFF.

The V call is TRBV14, the J call TRBJ2-7, with D perhaps being TRBD1 or TRBD2 (5 bases each). This CDR3 region has 15 residues. In germline, CDR1 is SGHDN, CDR2 FVKESK. Deletions cut 3 bases from V and 2 bases from J, with 14 bases between. The CDR3 here is CASSQGRTLAYEQYF. In nucleotides, the CDR3 is TGTGCCAGCAGCCAGGGACGGACACTGGCCTACGAGCAGTACTTC.

Only a few counts were recorded for this clonotype. The gene calls are TRBV28 and TRBJ1-5; maybe TRBD1 (5 bases). The CDR3 is made up of 14 amino acids. Deletions cut 5 bases from V and 4 bases from J, with 12 bases between. From germline, CDR1 is MDHEN and CDR2 SYDVKM. The CDR3 sequence: CASSPLGGNQPQHF. The CDR3 DNA is TGTGCCAGCAGTCCCCTCGGGGGAAATCAGCCCCAGCATTTT.

The CDR3 loop is CASSFDGTASGYTF. DNA for the CDR3: TGTGCCAGCAGCTTCGACGGGACAGCGAGTGGCTACACCTTC. V gene TRBV7-8 combines with J gene TRBJ1-2, with 7 bases fitting TRBD1. In germline, CDR1 is SGHVS, CDR2 FQNEAQ. J gave up 7 bases and V 3 bases, and 8 bases lay outside the gene matches. This CDR3 contains 14 residues.

This clonotype turned up a few times. The genes are TRBV7-3 and TRBJ2-7; D assignment may be TRBD1 or TRBD2 (5 bases each). The CDR3 runs to 15 residues. V dropped 1 base and J dropped 3 bases, with 13 bases sitting between them. Germline V gene sequence: CDR1 SGHTA, CDR2 FQGTGA. As DNA, the CDR3 is TGTGCCAGCAGCTTAAACGCAGGGACCCACTACGAGCAGTACTTC. This sequence encodes CASSLNAGTHYEQYF.

This clonotype has a handful of counts. The chain combines TRBV6-1 with TRBJ1-6, with D unclear. CDR1 and CDR2 from the germline V gene are MNHNS and SASEGT. The CDR3 has 9 amino acids. The CDR3 region is CVTLKALHF. The CDR3 DNA follows: TGTGTCACCCTAAAGGCCCTCCACTTT.

This clonotype was seen more than once but under ten times. V usage is TRBV30 and J usage is TRBJ2-3, with 7 positions matching TRBD2. Germline-derived CDR1 and CDR2 are GTSNPN and SVGIG (reference sequence). J lost 7 bases, V lost 0 bases, and 13 bases had no gene match. The CDR3 consists of 16 residues. CDR3 amino acids: CAWSVHQGGRGHTQYF. Written as DNA, the CDR3 is TGTGCCTGGAGTGTACACCAGGGAGGGAGGGGCCATACGCAGTATTTT.